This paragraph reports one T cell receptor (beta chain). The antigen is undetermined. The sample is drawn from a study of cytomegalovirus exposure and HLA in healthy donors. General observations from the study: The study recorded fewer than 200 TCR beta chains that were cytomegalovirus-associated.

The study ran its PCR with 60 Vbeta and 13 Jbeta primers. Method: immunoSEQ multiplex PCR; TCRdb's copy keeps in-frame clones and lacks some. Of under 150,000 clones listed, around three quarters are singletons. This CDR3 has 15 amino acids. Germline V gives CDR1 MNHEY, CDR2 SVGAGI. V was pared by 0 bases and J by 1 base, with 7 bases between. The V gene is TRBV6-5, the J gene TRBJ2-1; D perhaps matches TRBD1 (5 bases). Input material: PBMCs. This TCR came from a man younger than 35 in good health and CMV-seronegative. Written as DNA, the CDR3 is TGTGCCAGCAGTTACTCTAGGGGTTCCTACAATGAGCAGTTCTTC. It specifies CASSYSRGSYNEQFF.